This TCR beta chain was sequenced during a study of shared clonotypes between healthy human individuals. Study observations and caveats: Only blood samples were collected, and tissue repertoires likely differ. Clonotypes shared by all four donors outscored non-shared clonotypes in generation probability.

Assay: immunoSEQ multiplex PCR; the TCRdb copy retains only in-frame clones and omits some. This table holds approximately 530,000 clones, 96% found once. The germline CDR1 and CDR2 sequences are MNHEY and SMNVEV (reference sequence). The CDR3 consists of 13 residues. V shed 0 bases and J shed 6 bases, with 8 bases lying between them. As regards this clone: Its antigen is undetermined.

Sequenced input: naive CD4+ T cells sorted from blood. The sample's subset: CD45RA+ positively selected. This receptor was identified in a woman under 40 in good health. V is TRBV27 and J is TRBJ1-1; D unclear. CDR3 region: CASSLSWDSEAFF. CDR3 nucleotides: TGTGCCAGCAGTTTATCGTGGGATTCTGAAGCTTTCTTT.